This T cell receptor beta chain emerged from a study of persistence of HIV-infected CD4 T cells. The CDR3 spans 14 residues. V was pared by 1 base and J by 4 bases, with 11 bases between. Germline V gives CDR1 SNHLY, CDR2 FYNNEI. Lysates of CMV-infected fibroblasts at 9 to 10 ug/mL stimulated these cells. Sorted nonresponding memory CD4+ T cells were CD40L-negative, CD69-negative, CD45RO-high. Sequencing used immunoSEQ version 4 in survey mode. Libraries were prepared by immunoSEQ multiplex PCR; TCRdb keeps only in-frame clonotypes and omits some of them. Of about 28,000 clones in the sample, more than 75% were seen once. Worth noting for this clone: What it binds is not known.

This chain uses TRBV2 with TRBJ2-7; no firm D call. This material consisted of CD4+ T cells sorted from PBMCs after approximately 19-hour stimulation, taken from a patient who received antiretroviral therapy. The source of this sequence is an adult man with HIV who was CMV-seropositive. CDR3 DNA: TGTGCCAGCAGTGAAGGTGAGAGAGCATACGAGCAGTACTTC. Encoded protein: CASSEGERAYEQYF.